This TCR beta chain emerged from a study of blood T cells in healthy people across ages (dated by TCRdb to about 2015). Regarding the complete study: In model experiments, template switching captured about one uniquely barcoded TCR beta cDNA molecule for every two T cells. The study measured age-related changes in TCR beta repertoire diversity using deep sequencing normalized with unique cDNA molecular identifiers. The donors were divided into four age groups: young (average approximately 17 years), middle-aged (roughly 42), aged (approximately 62) and long-lived (about 84). To avoid experimental bias, donors of different ages were spread randomly across the sequencing lanes. For two donors (one aged 18 to 30 and one aged 80 or older), the study analyzed two additional independent replicas of 1 million unique cDNA reads from the same blood draw.

The library was produced with 5' RACE. Sequenced using an Illumina HiSeq 2500. A second PCR of about 7 to 12 cycles was performed with a sample-barcoded 5' primer and a J-beta primer mix. Each TCR beta cDNA molecule received a unique molecular identifier from a template-switch 5' adaptor carrying 12 random nucleotides. Each sample yielded at least 2.5 million CDR3-containing paired-end reads. First-strand cDNA synthesis was performed from all RNA using the Mint cDNA synthesis kit, with priming by a TRBC-specific oligonucleotide. Following uracil-DNA glycosylase treatment, all cDNA underwent a first 18-cycle PCR with the universal primers M1SS and BC2_uni_R. The original pipeline was this. For normalization, 1 million high-quality reads, each with a distinct molecular identifier, were randomly selected from each sample. Instead of being binned into consensus sequences, reads with shared molecular identifiers were discarded. MiTCR, run with a Q25 quality threshold and the strictest error-elimination algorithm, handled CDR3 identification, clonotype clustering and error correction. A nonparametric unseen species model using Euler transformation provided a lower-bound estimate of total TCR beta diversity. TCRdb ran its own pipeline on the public reads, namely fastp trimming at Q25 and MiXCR clone calling, and kept in-frame beta chains. Entries are consolidated by CDR3 protein sequence, retaining the most common genes and DNA. The V and J calls and clone size are TCRdb's, not the authors'. The sample table lists about 1.6 million distinct CDR3 sequences, about 31% of them with a count of one. 11% of the sample lies in the top ten.

Overall study outcomes, separate from this receptor: As age increased, observed TCR beta diversity per million T cells dropped in a roughly linear way, and a significant reduction was already evident by age 40. Bulk unsorted PBMC profiling prevented conclusive comparison of naive and antigen-experienced compartments. The percentage of naive T cells measured by flow cytometry correlated strongly with observed TCR beta diversity. Estimates of total diversity based on one million sequenced T cells were considered lower bounds and underestimates. Compared with the aged group, the long-lived group had more naive CD4+ T cells, fewer expanded clones and increased TCR diversity, a pattern suggesting age selection. The CMV infection status of donors was not known, potentially confounding age-related changes in expanded clonotypes.

In regard to this clonotype: Its cognate antigen has yet to be identified. Base qualities are not at hand, and no much larger clone is one base apart.

Systemically healthy Caucasian individuals from Russia, 35 to 50 in total and aged about 6 to 95 years, were included as donors. Each donor gave ten milliliters of peripheral blood, drawn into EDTA-treated Vacutainer tubes. Ficoll-Paque density-gradient centrifugation was used to isolate PBMCs, with at least 6.5 million obtained per sample. Trizol reagent was used to extract total RNA from PBMCs, with at least 5.5 micrograms per sample. The percentages of naive CD45RAhigh/CD27high T cells were determined by flow cytometry on a PBMC aliquot from every donor. Between the V and J ends, shortened by 5 bases and 6 bases respectively, the junction contains 20 bases. CDR3 length: 16 amino acids, cysteine to phenylalanine. CDR3 DNA is the only sequence kept; it has 48 bases, read in frame from the first base. From a lookup of the germline V gene, CDR1 and CDR2 are SGHNT and YENEEA.

The chain joins TRBV11-3 to TRBJ2-1; the D gene is perhaps TRBD1, on 7 matching bases. Sequencing used blood. The sequence derives from a woman aged 25-40 years in good health. The nucleotides read TGTGCCAGCAGCCCCAGGGGGGACCGCACCTTCAATGAGCAGTTCTTC. It codes for CASSPRGDRTFNEQFF.